The clone carrying this T cell receptor beta chain has a handful of counts. Its cognate antigen is unknown. The sample is drawn from a study of T cells in localized non-small cell lung cancer. Findings and caveats of the study: Longer overall survival was linked to higher blood T cell density. Uninvolved nearby lung showed the greatest T cell clonality, exceeding that found in tumor. A median approximately 59 of the top 100 tumor clones appeared in adjacent lung. Because researchers sequenced only one region of the tumor, heterogeneity is still possible.

The V end lost 0 bases, the J end lost 8 bases, and 16 bases lay between the germline ends. CDR1 MGHRA and CDR2 YSYEKL come from the germline V gene. CDR3 length: 15 residues. The protocol was immunoSEQ multiplex PCR, while the TCRdb copy is restricted to in-frame clones and leaves out a portion. The table lists under 15,000 clones, 28% of them singletons, with roughly 7.2% in the top ten. This chain joins TRBV4-1 and TRBJ1-2; D remains ambiguous. This receptor was obtained from an older female donor with stage I lung adenocarcinoma. Material: lung tumor tissue, obtained before any cancer treatment. The CDR3: CASSQDLTAIRGYTF. The CDR3 DNA reads as TGCGCCAGCAGCCAAGATCTTACGGCCATCCGGGGCTACACCTTC.